This T cell receptor beta chain was observed in a study of T cells after posttransplantation cyclophosphamide. The V gene's germline CDR1 is SGHVS and CDR2 FQNEAQ. Unmatched junction bases numbered 12, after V lost 3 bases and J lost 2 bases. The CDR3 consists of 17 residues. This related bone marrow graft donor gave peripheral blood on the day of marrow donation. Produced via immunoSEQ multiplex PCR; TCRdb's table is partial and in-frame only. This sample comprises about 25,000 clones, none seen once only. Note on this clone: Its specificity is not known.

Study-wide findings and caveats: Recipient CMV seropositivity and CMV reactivation strongly tracked TRB clonality. Donor-recipient repertoire similarity was low at 1-2 months, rising over year one.

This chain connects TRBV7-8 to TRBJ1-1, with TRBD1 matching 7 bases. Sequencing was done on a sample of PBMCs. The receptor comes from a woman between 50 and 59 years old in good health, CMV-negative, and a related stem cell transplant donor. CDR3 nucleotides: TGTGCCAGCAGCTTCGCGCCGAGACAGGGACGAAACACTGAAGCTTTCTTT. The encoded protein is CASSFAPRQGRNTEAFF.